The 9 T cell receptor beta chains in this list originate from one sample, sequenced in a study of T cells in Graves' hyperthyroidism and ophthalmopathy. TCR beta CDR3 region amplification was performed from RNA transcripts. The primer set for the first-round RT-PCR of the TCR CDR3 was HTBI. Via MiXCR, TCRdb re-called the multiplex PCR reads, giving one row per CDR3 protein. The profile shows about 640,000 distinct CDR3 sequences, roughly 15% of them singletons. The sample comprised blood. These receptors all come from a woman aged 45 to 65 with Graves' ophthalmopathy.

This clonotype was seen many times. The chain employs TRBV6-5 and TRBJ2-7; D not resolved. Germline V gene lookup returns CDR1 MNHEY and CDR2 SVGAGI. The CDR3 has 13 residues. Trimming shortened V by 4 bases and J by 3 bases, and 10 bases separated the two germline ends. DNA for the CDR3: TGTGCCAGCAGTTCCCGCCCCGGCTACGAGCAGTACTTC. Residues: CASSSRPGYEQYF.

The chain employs TRBV20-1 and TRBJ1-3, with a possible D match to TRBD1 (6 bases). The CDR3 has 15 residues. Germline CDR1 reads DFQATT; CDR2 reads SNEGSKA (reference sequence). Trimming stripped 7 bases from V and 0 bases from J, with 16 bases between. The CDR3 region has the DNA TGCAGTGTTATACTACAGGGAAACTCTGGAAACACCATATATTTT. It specifies CSVILQGNSGNTIYF.

V usage is TRBV9 and J usage is TRBJ2-1; 15 nucleotides agree with TRBD2. The germline CDR1 and CDR2 sequences are SGDLS and YYNGEE. Germline trimming cut 0 bases from V and 8 bases from J; bases unmatched to any gene: 9. CDR3 length: 18 residues. Here the CDR3 reads CASSVGGLAGGPWDEQFF. CDR3 bases: TGTGCCAGCAGCGTAGGTGGACTAGCGGGAGGGCCCTGGGATGAGCAGTTCTTC.

V gene TRBV19 combines with J gene TRBJ2-7, with 7 positions matching TRBD1. V gave up 5 bases and J gave up 0 bases; unmatched junction bases: 10. Per the germline V gene, CDR1 is LNHDA and CDR2 is SQIVND (reference sequence). The CDR3 length is 16 residues. CDR3 nucleotide sequence: TGTGCCAGTAGTTCCCGAAGACAGGGTAGCTCCTACGAGCAGTACTTC. Encoded protein: CASSSRRQGSSYEQYF.

This clonotype has at least ten counts. This sequence joins TRBV5-1 and TRBJ2-2; 11 nucleotides match TRBD2. In germline, CDR1 is SGHRS, CDR2 YFSETQ. CDR3 length: 15 residues. Trimming at V came to 4 bases and at J to 4 bases, leaving 3 bases not matched to a gene. The CDR3 sequence is CASSTTSGSTGELFF. The DNA for the CDR3 is TGCGCCAGCAGCACTACTAGCGGGAGCACCGGGGAGCTGTTTTTT.

This clonotype was observed many times. The DNA of the CDR3 is TGTGCCAGCAGTCCCCGACAGGGGATTGAGCAGCCCCAGCATTTT. The encoded protein is CASSPRQGIEQPQHF. The chain links TRBV28 to TRBJ1-5; the match to TRBD1 covers 8 bases. The CDR3 has 15 residues. J lost 7 bases, V lost 5 bases, and 10 bases had no gene match. Germline lookup yields CDR1 MDHEN and CDR2 SYDVKM.

Ten or more counts support this clonotype. Here the CDR3 reads CASSLVGKETQYF. The CDR3 DNA follows: TGCGCCAGCAGCTTGGTGGGGAAAGAGACCCAGTACTTC. The chain employs TRBV5-1 and TRBJ2-5, with D uncertain. The CDR3 extends over 13 amino acids. Germline V gene data show CDR1 as SGHRS and CDR2 as YFSETQ. Trimming cost V 0 bases and J 3 bases, with 6 bases left between them.

This clonotype was counted ten times or more. J is TRBJ1-1 and V is TRBV5-1; 11 bases align to TRBD1. V shed 4 bases, J shed 5 bases, and the junction held 7 bases outside the gene matches. The germline V gene encodes CDR1 SGHRS and CDR2 YFSETQ. The CDR3 is made up of 15 amino acids. CDR3 in amino acids: CASSAGQGARTEAFF. The CDR3 coding sequence is TGCGCCAGCAGCGCCGGACAGGGGGCGCGGACTGAAGCTTTCTTT.

The sample holds many counts of this clonotype. CDR3 sequence (DNA): TGCGCCAGCAGCTCACCCGGACAGATCAATGAGCAGTTCTTC. Amino acid sequence: CASSSPGQINEQFF. The genes are TRBV5-1 and TRBJ2-1, with a possible D match to TRBD1 (6 bases). V gave up 3 bases and J gave up 6 bases, with 13 bases separating them. The CDR3 has 14 amino acids. Germline V gene data show CDR1 as SGHRS and CDR2 as YFSETQ.